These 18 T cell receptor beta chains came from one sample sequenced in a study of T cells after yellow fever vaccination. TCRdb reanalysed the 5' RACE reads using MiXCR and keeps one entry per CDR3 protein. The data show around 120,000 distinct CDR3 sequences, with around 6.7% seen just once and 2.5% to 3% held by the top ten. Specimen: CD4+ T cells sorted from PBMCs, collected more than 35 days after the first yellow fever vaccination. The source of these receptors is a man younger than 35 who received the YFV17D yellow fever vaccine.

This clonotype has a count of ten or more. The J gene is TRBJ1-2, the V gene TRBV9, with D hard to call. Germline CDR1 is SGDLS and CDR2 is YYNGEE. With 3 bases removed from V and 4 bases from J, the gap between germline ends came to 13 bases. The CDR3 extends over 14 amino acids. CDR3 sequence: CASSADPAGYGYTF. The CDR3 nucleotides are TGTGCCAGCAGCGCCGACCCGGCAGGCTATGGCTACACCTTC.

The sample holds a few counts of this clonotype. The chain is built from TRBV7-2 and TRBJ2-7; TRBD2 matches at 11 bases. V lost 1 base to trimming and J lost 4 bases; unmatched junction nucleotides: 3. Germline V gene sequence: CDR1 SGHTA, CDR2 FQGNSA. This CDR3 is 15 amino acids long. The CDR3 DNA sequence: TGTGCCAGCAGCTTAGTAGCGGGGGGGCCTTACGAGCAGTACGTC. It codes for CASSLVAGGPYEQYV.

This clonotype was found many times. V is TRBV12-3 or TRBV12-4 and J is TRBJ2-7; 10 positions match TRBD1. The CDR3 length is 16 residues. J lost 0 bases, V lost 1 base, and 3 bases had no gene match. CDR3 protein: CASSLGTGGSSYEQYV. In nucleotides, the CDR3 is TGTGCCAGCAGTTTAGGGACAGGGGGGAGCTCCTACGAGCAGTACGTC.

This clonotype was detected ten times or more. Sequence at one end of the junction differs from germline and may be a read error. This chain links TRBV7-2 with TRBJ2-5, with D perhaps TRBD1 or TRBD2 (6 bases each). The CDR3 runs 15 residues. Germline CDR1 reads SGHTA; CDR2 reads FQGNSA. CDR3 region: CANSLNSGGAETQYF. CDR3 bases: TGTGCCAACAGCTTAAATTCCGGGGGCGCAGAGACCCAGTACTTC.

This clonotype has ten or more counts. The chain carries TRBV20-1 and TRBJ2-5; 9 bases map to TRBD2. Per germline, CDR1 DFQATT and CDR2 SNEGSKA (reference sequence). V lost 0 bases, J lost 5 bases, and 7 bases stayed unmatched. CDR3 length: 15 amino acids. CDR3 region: CSARDPSGVGETQYF. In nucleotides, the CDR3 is TGCAGTGCTAGAGATCCTAGCGGGGTTGGGGAGACCCAGTACTTC.

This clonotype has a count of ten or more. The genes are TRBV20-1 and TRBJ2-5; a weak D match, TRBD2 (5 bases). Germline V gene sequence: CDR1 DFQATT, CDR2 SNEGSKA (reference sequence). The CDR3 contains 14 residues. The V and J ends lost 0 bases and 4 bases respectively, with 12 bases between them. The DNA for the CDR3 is TGCAGTGCTAGAGATCGTCGAAGCGGAGAGACCCAGTACTTC. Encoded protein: CSARDRRSGETQYF.

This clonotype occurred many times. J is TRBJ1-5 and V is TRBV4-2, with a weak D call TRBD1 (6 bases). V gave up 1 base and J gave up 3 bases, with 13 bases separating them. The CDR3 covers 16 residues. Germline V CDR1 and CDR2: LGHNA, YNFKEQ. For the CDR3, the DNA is TGTGCCAGCAGCCAAGGCGGACAGCCCCCCAATCAGCCCCAGCATTTT. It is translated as CASSQGGQPPNQPQHF.

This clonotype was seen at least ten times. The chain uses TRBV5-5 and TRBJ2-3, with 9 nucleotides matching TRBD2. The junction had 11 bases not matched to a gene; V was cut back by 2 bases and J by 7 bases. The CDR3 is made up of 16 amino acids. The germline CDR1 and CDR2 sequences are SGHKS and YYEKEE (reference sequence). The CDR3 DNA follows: TGTGCCAGCAGCTTATCTAGCGGGGAAACGGGATATACGCAGTATTTT. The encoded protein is CASSLSSGETGYTQYF.

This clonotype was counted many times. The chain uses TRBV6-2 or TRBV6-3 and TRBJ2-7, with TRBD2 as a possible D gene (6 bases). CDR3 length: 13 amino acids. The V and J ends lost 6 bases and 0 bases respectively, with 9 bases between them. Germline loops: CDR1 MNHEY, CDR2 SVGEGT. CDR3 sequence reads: CASRLTSSYEQYF. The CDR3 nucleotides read TGTGCCAGCAGGTTGACTAGCTCCTACGAGCAGTACTTC.

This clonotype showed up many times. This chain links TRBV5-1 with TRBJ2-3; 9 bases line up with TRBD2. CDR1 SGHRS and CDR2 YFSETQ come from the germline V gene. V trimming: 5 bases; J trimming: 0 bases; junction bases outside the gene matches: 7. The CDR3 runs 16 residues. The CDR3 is CASSTAGGASTDTQYF. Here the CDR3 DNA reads TGCGCCAGCAGTACGGCGGGGGGGGCTAGCACAGATACGCAGTATTTT. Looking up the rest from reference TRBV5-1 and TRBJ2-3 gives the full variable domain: KAGVTQTPRYLIKTRGQQVTLSCSPISGHRSVSWYQQTPGQGLQFLFEYFSETQRNKGNFPGRFSGRQFSNSRSEMNVSTLELGDSALYLCASSTAGGASTDTQYFGPGTRLTVL.

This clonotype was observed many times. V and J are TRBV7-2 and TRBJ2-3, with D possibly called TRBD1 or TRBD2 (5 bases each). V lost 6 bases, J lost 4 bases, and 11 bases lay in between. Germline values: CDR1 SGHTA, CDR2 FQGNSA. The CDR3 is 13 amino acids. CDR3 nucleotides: TGTGCCAGCAGTTTCAGGGAGCCAGATACGCAGTATTTT. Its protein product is CASSFREPDTQYF.

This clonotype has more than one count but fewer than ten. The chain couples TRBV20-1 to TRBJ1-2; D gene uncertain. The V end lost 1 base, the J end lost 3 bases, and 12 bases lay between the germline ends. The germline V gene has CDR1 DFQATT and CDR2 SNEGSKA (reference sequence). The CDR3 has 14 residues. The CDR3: CSARVPPPYYGYTF. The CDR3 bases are TGCAGTGCTAGAGTACCCCCTCCCTACTATGGCTACACCTTC.

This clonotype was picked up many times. CDR3 sequence (DNA): TGCAGTGGTGGCTCCGGAGACTATGGCTACACCTTC. Amino acids: CSGGSGDYGYTF. The chain is built from TRBV20-1 and TRBJ1-2; D remains ambiguous. Trimming left V 7 bases short and J 3 bases short, with 12 bases between. The CDR3 totals 12 residues. Germline loops: CDR1 DFQATT, CDR2 SNEGSKA (reference sequence).

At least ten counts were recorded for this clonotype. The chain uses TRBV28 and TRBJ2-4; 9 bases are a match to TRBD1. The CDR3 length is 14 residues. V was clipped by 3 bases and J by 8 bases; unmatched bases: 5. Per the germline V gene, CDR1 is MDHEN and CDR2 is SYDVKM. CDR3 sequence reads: CASSFGDRVHIQYF. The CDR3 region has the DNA TGTGCCAGCAGTTTTGGGGACAGGGTTCACATTCAGTACTTC.

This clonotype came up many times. DNA of the CDR3: TGCAGCGTTGAAGGGACTAGCGGAAAATCTTACAATGAGCAGTTCTTC. Amino acid sequence: CSVEGTSGKSYNEQFF. The chain employs TRBV29-1 and TRBJ2-1, with 10 bases that match TRBD2. The CDR3 spans 16 residues. The junction had 7 bases not matched to a gene; V was cut back by 1 base and J by 4 bases. CDR1 and CDR2 from the germline V gene are SQVTM and ANQGSEA.

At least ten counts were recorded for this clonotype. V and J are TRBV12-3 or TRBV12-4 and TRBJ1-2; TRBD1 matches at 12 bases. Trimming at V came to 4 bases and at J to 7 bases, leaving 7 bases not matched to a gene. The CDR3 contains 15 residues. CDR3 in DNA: TGTGCCAGCAGTTATGGGACAGGGGGCTCCACTGGCTACACCTTC. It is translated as CASSYGTGGSTGYTF.

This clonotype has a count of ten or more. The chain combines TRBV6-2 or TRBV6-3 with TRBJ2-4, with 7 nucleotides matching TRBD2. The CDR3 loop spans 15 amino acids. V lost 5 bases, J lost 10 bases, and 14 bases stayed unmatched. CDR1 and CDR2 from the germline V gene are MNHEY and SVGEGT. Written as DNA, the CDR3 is TGTGCCAGCAGTCATGGACTAGTCGGCGCCACGATTCAGTACTTC. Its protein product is CASSHGLVGATIQYF.

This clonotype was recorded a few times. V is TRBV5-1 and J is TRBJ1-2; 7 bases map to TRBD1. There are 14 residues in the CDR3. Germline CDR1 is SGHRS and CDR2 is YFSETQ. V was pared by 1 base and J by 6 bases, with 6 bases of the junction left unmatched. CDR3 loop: CASSLYRGPNGYTF. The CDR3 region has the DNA TGCGCCAGCAGCTTGTACAGGGGACCGAATGGCTACACCTTC. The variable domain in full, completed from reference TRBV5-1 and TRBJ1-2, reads KAGVTQTPRYLIKTRGQQVTLSCSPISGHRSVSWYQQTPGQGLQFLFEYFSETQRNKGNFPGRFSGRQFSNSRSEMNVSTLELGDSALYLCASSLYRGPNGYTFGSGTRLTVV.